This TCR beta chain is from a study of cytomegalovirus exposure and HLA in healthy donors. The study, taken as a whole, reports: Cytomegalovirus association was listed for about 170 TCR beta chains.

The PCR employed 60 Vbeta primers together with 13 Jbeta primers. The method was immunoSEQ multiplex PCR; TCRdb's version includes in-frame clones alone and lacks a portion of them. The data show approximately 78,000 clones, 65% to 70% seen once. Turning to this clone: Its specificity is not known.

The CDR3 is 13 residues long. Germline V gene lookup returns CDR1 SGHKS and CDR2 YYEKEE (reference sequence). Trimming stripped 0 bases from V and 3 bases from J, with 6 bases between. The sequenced sample was PBMCs. This TCR came from a man aged 35 to 55 in good health and CMV-seropositive. The genes are TRBV5-5 and TRBJ2-5, with D possibly TRBD2 on 6 matching bases. The CDR3 DNA sequence: TGTGCCAGCAGCTTGGGCGGGAAAGAGACCCAGTACTTC. Its translation is CASSLGGKETQYF.